This note documents a single T cell receptor beta chain sequence. An end of the junction differs from the germline gene, which may be a read error. This entry is derived from a study of regulatory T cells in long-lasting Graves disease. The time point denotes: newly diagnosed GD, antithyroid drugs for less than 3 months. Extracted PBMC RNA gave rise to the TCR library. Arm-PCR of CDR3 regions with iRepertoire HTBI primers generated TCR beta libraries. TCRdb re-derived calls from the multiplex PCR reads in MiXCR, one entry per CDR3 protein. This sample has 420,000 or so distinct CDR3 sequences, with roughly 17% found just once. This sample was shared with a second study, whose subject was T cells in Graves' hyperthyroidism and ophthalmopathy.

This TCR was recovered from a woman younger than 30 with Graves disease. The specimen was peripheral blood mononuclear cells (PBMCs), collected at new diagnosis, from a patient treated with antithyroid drugs.

The CDR3: CASSVTGYSGDTIYF. In DNA form, the CDR3 reads TGTGCCAGCAGTGTGACAGGTTACTCTGGAGACACCATATATTTT. The chain links TRBV27 to TRBJ1-3, with a tentative D call TRBD1 (6 bases). Germline CDR1 and CDR2: MNHEY and SMNVEV (reference sequence). The CDR3 sequence is 15 residues long.